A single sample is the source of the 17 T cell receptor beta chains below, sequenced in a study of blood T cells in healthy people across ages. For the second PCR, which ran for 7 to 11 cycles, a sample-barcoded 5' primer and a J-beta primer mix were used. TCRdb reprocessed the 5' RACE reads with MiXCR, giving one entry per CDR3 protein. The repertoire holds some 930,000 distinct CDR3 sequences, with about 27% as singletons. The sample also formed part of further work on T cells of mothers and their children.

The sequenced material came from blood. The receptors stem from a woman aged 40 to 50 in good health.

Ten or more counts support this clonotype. The CDR3 nucleotides are TGTGCCAGCAGCGTAGATAAAACAGCGGGTGGCTACACCTTC. This sequence encodes CASSVDKTAGGYTF. The chain links TRBV9 to TRBJ1-2; no definite D call. Trimming pared 0 bases from V and 7 bases from J, leaving 13 bases between. The CDR3 is 14 amino acids. The germline V gene encodes CDR1 SGDLS and CDR2 YYNGEE.

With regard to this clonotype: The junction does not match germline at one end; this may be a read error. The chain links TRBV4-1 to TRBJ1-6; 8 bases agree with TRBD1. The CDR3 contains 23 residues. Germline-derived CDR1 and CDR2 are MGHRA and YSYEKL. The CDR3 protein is CASSQESRGQAVSVSSYNSSLHF. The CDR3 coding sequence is TGCGCCAGCAGCCAAGAGTCTCGGGGACAGGCTGTATCGGTGAGCTCCTATAATTCATCCCTCCACTTT.

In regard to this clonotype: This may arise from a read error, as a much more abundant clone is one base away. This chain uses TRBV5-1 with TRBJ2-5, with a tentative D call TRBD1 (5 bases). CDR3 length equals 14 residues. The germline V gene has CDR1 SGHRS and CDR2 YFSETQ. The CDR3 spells CVSSPGHGGETQYF. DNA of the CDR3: TGCGTCAGCAGCCCCGGACATGGTGGGGAGACCCAGTACTTC.

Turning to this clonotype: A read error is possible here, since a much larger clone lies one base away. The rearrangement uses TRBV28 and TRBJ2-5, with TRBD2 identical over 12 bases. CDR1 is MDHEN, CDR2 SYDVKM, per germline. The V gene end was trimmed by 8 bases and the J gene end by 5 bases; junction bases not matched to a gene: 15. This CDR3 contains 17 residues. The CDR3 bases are TGTGCCAGCGGTCTGTTGGGACTAGCGGGTCCATATGAGACCCAGTACTTC. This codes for CASGLLGLAGPYETQYF.

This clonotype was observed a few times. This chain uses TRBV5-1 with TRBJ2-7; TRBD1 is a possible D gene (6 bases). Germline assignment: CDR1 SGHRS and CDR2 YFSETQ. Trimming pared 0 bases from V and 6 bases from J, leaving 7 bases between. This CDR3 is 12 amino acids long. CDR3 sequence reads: CASSLATGEQYF. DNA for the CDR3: TGCGCCAGCAGCTTGGCGACAGGCGAGCAGTACTTC. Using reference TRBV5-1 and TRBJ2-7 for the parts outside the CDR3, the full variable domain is KAGVTQTPRYLIKTRGQQVTLSCSPISGHRSVSWYQQTPGQGLQFLFEYFSETQRNKGNFPGRFSGRQFSNSRSEMNVSTLELGDSALYLCASSLATGEQYFGPGTRLTVT.

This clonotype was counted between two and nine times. CDR3 sequence reads: CASSLPPRIAGRNNEQFF. The CDR3 DNA sequence: TGTGCCAGCAGCCTGCCGCCCAGAATAGCGGGGAGAAACAATGAGCAGTTCTTC. This sequence joins TRBV7-9 and TRBJ2-1; TRBD2 agrees at 8 bases. The V gene end was trimmed by 5 bases and the J gene end by 5 bases; junction bases not matched to a gene: 17. The CDR3 is made up of 18 amino acids. Germline CDR1 is SEHNR and CDR2 is FQNEAQ (reference sequence). The whole variable domain, remainder taken from reference TRBV7-9 and TRBJ2-1, is DTGVSQNPRHKITKRGQNVTFRCDPISEHNRLYWYRQTLGQGPEFLTYFQNEAQLEKSRLLSDRFSAERPKGSFSTLEIQRTEQGDSAMYLCASSLPPRIAGRNNEQFFGPGTRLTVL.

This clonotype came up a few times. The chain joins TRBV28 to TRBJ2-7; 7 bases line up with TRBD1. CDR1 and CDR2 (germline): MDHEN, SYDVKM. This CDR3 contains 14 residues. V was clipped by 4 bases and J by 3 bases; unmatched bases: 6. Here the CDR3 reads CASSSDRDSYEQYF. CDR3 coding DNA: TGTGCCAGCAGTTCTGATCGGGACAGCTACGAGCAGTACTTC.

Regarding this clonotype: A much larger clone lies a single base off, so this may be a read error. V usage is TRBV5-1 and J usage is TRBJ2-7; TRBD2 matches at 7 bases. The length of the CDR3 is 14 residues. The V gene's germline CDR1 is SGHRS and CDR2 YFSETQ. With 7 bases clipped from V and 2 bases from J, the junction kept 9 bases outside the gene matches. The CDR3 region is CASGSRSGTYEQYF. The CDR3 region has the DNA TGCGCCAGCGGCTCACGGAGCGGGACCTACGAGCAGTACTTC.

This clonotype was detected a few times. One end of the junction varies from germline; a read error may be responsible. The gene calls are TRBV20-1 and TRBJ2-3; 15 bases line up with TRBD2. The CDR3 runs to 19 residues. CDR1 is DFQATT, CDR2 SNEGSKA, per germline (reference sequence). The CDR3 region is CSARVLGLAGGPSTDAQYF. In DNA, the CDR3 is TGCAGTGCTAGAGTCTTGGGACTAGCGGGGGGCCCTAGCACAGATGCGCAGTATTTT.

The CDR3 loop reads CSDTRETVDEQFF. As DNA, the CDR3 is TGCAGCGATACTCGGGAGACGGTCGATGAGCAGTTCTTC. The rearrangement uses TRBV29-1 and TRBJ2-1; weak D call: TRBD2 (6 bases). The CDR3 is 13 residues long. CDR1 SQVTM and CDR2 ANQGSEA come from the germline V gene. V was cut by 7 bases and J by 8 bases, with 18 bases left in between.

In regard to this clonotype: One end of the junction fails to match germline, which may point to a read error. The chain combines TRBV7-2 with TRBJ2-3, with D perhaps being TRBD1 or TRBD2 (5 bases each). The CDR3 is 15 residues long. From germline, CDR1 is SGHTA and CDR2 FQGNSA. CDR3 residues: CASSTDRSSTDAQYF. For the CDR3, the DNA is TGTGCCAGCAGCACCGACAGATCTAGCACAGATGCGCAGTATTTT.

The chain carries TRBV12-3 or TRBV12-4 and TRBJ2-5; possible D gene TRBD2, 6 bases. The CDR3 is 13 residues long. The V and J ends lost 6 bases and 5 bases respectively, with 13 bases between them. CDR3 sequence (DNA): TGTGCCAGCAGGCGCGTGGGAGGCGAGACCCAGTACTTC. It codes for CASRRVGGETQYF.

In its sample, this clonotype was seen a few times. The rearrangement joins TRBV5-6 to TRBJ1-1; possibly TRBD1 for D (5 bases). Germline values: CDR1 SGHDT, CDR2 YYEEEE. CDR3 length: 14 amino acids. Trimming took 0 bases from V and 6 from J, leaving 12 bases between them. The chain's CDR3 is CASSLDRGAPEAFF. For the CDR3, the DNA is TGTGCCAGCAGCTTGGATAGGGGAGCGCCTGAAGCTTTCTTT.

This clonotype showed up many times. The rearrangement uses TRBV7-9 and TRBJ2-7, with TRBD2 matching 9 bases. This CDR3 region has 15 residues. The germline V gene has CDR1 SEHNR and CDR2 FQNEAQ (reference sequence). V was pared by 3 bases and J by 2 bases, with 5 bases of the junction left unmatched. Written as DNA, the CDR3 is TGTGCCAGCAGCTTTGCGGGGACTAGCCCCTACGAGCAGTACTTC. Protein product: CASSFAGTSPYEQYF.

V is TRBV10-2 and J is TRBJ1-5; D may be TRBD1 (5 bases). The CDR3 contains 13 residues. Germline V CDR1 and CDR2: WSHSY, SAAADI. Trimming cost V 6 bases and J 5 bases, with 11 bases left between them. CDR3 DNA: TGCGCCAGCAGGGGAGGGGTGGATCAGCCCCAGCATTTT. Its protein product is CASRGGVDQPQHF.

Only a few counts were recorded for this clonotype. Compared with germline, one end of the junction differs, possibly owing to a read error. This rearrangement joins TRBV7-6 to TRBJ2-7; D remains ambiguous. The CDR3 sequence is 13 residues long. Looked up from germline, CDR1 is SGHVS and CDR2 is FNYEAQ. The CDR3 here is CASSLPSSYEQCF. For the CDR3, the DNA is TGTGCCAGCAGCCTGCCGAGCTCCTACGAGCAGTGCTTC.

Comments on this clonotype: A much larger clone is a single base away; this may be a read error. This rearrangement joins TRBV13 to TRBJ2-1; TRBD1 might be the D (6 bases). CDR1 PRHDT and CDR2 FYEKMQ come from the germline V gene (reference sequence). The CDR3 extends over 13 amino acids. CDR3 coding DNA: TGTGCCGGCAGCTTAAACAGGGTCAATGAGCAGTTCTTC. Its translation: CAGSLNRVNEQFF.